These 27 T cell receptor beta chains originate from one sample sequenced in a study of T cells in Graves' hyperthyroidism and ophthalmopathy. Amplification yielded TCR beta CDR3 regions, with RNA transcripts as the source. HTBI primers were used for first-round RT-PCR of the TCR CDR3. TCRdb called the multiplex PCR reads again in MiXCR, with one record for every CDR3 protein. The sample lists 300,000 to 500,000 distinct CDR3 sequences; over 13% were seen once. The material sequenced was blood. These TCRs come from a man between 45 and 60 years old with Graves' ophthalmopathy.

This clonotype came up once. The chain joins TRBV20-1 to TRBJ2-7, with a weak D call TRBD1 (6 bases). Germline V gene sequence: CDR1 DFQATT, CDR2 SNEGSKA (reference sequence). Trimming removed 6 bases from V and 4 bases from J, with 19 bases in between. CDR3 length: 14 amino acids. The CDR3 spells CSANTADQGYEQYF. DNA of the CDR3: TGCAGTGCGAACACCGCAGACCAGGGGTACGAGCAGTACTTC.

The chain carries TRBV9 and TRBJ2-7, with 10 bases matching TRBD2. Germline CDR1 and CDR2: SGDLS and YYNGEE. Unmatched junction bases numbered 9, after V lost 0 bases and J lost 3 bases. This CDR3 has 17 residues. The CDR3 loop is CASSVGLASGSYYEQYF. The CDR3 nucleotides read TGTGCCAGCAGCGTAGGTCTCGCTAGCGGGAGTTACTACGAGCAGTACTTC.

This clonotype was seen repeatedly, ten times or more. The rearrangement links TRBV20-1 to TRBJ2-7, with 13 bases aligning to TRBD2. Looked up from germline, CDR1 is DFQATT and CDR2 is SNEGSKA (reference sequence). V was clipped by 2 bases and J by 6 bases; unmatched bases: 10. This CDR3 has 16 residues. Written as DNA, the CDR3 is TGCAGTGCTAGACAATCTCGGGGACTAGCGGGAAGCGAGCAGTACTTC. As protein: CSARQSRGLAGSEQYF.

The chain uses TRBV29-1 and TRBJ1-1, with D hard to call. CDR1 and CDR2 from the germline V gene are SQVTM and ANQGSEA. Between the trimmed V and J ends, which lost 4 bases and 0 bases, there was a span of 9 bases. This CDR3 contains 13 residues. CDR3 DNA sequence: TGCAGCGTTGGGCATACATTGAACACTGAAGCTTTCTTT. This translates into CSVGHTLNTEAFF.

This chain joins TRBV30 and TRBJ1-2, with TRBD1 as a possible D gene (6 bases). The germline gives CDR1 GTSNPN, CDR2 SVGIG (reference sequence). The CDR3 sequence is 14 residues long. V lost 3 bases and J lost 4, with 15 bases in between. CDR3 nucleotides: TGTGCCTGGAGAAGGGGGACGTCTGGCTATGGCTACACCTTC. It specifies CAWRRGTSGYGYTF. Combining the CDR3 with reference TRBV30 and TRBJ1-2 gives the whole variable domain SQTIHQWPATLVQPVGSPLSLECTVEGTSNPNLYWYRQAAGRGLQLLFYSVGIGQISSEVPQNLSASRPQDRQFILSSKKLLLSDSGFYLCAWRRGTSGYGYTFGSGTRLTVV.

In regard to this clonotype: Since a much larger clone is just one base distant, this may be a read error. The chain has TRBV5-1 and TRBJ2-7; 8 bases are shared with TRBD1. CDR1 SGHRS and CDR2 YFSETQ come from the germline V gene. This CDR3 contains 16 residues. In DNA, the CDR3 is TGCGCCGGCAGCACCACTCGGTCGACAGGGGCCTACGAGCAGTACTTC. Translated: CAGSTTRSTGAYEQYF.

This clonotype was seen ten or more times. The V and J genes are TRBV27 and TRBJ2-5; D remains ambiguous. The germline V gene encodes CDR1 MNHEY and CDR2 SMNVEV (reference sequence). Trimming stripped 2 bases from V and 2 bases from J, with 6 bases between. The CDR3 loop spans 13 amino acids. Written as DNA, the CDR3 is TGTGCCAGCAGTTTACGCAGGCAAGAGACCCAGTACTTC. As protein: CASSLRRQETQYF.

This clonotype was observed many times. One end of the junction does not line up with germline, which may come from a read error. The rearrangement links TRBV20-1 to TRBJ2-7, with 11 bases matching TRBD2. Germline V gene lookup returns CDR1 DFQATT and CDR2 SNEGSKA (reference sequence). This CDR3 comprises 14 residues. For the CDR3, the DNA is TGCCGTGCGACCGGGACTAGCGGTTCCTACGAGCAGTACTTC. Protein sequence: CRATGTSGSYEQYF.

This clonotype was counted a few times. The genes are TRBV12-5 and TRBJ2-1, with D possibly TRBD2 on 5 matching bases. V was trimmed by 7 bases and J by 6 bases, leaving 19 bases between them. This CDR3 is built from 15 residues. CDR1 and CDR2 from the germline V gene are LGHNT and FRNRAP. This CDR3 is CASAPSGYSTNEQFF. In nucleotides, the CDR3 is TGTGCTAGTGCCCCAAGCGGTTATTCAACCAATGAGCAGTTCTTC.

The chain has TRBV20-1 and TRBJ1-5; D might be TRBD1 (5 bases). Between the trimmed V and J ends, which lost 5 bases and 9 bases, there was a span of 23 bases. This CDR3 is built from 15 residues. CDR1 is DFQATT and CDR2 is SNEGSKA in the germline V gene (reference sequence). The CDR3 sequence is CSAPIYQAGVWPQHF. DNA for the CDR3: TGCAGTGCTCCTATCTACCAAGCGGGGGTTTGGCCCCAGCATTTT.

The rearrangement joins TRBV19 to TRBJ2-7; 7 nucleotides match TRBD1. The V and J ends lost 9 bases and 4 bases, in that order; junction bases with no gene match: 12. The CDR3 runs to 14 residues. Germline CDR1 reads LNHDA; CDR2 reads SQIVND (reference sequence). CDR3 residues: CASAQQGRGYEQYF. CDR3 DNA sequence: TGTGCCAGCGCGCAACAGGGGCGCGGGTACGAGCAGTACTTC.

In its sample, this clonotype was seen a few times. An end of the junction does not agree with germline; a read error may underlie this. The V call is TRBV5-1, the J call TRBJ1-2; tentatively, D is TRBD1 (6 bases). CDR1 SGHRS and CDR2 YFSETQ come from the germline V gene. The CDR3 contains 13 residues. Here the CDR3 reads CASSFTGLWGYTF. CDR3 DNA: TGTGCCAGCAGCTTCACAGGGTTGTGGGGCTACACCTTC.

This clonotype was recorded many times. This chain uses TRBV19 with TRBJ2-7; perhaps TRBD1 as D (6 bases). V dropped 6 bases and J dropped 7 bases, with 19 bases sitting between them. This CDR3 is built from 14 residues. Germline CDR1 reads LNHDA; CDR2 reads SQIVND (reference sequence). The CDR3 region is CASRRTVLLGEQYF. CDR3 DNA: TGTGCCAGTAGGAGGACAGTATTACTAGGGGAGCAGTACTTC. Combining the CDR3 with reference TRBV19 and TRBJ2-7 gives the whole variable domain DGGITQSPKYLFRKEGQNVTLSCEQNLNHDAMYWYRQDPGQGLRLIYYSQIVNDFQKGDIAEGYSVSREKKESFPLTVTSAQKNPTAFYLCASRRTVLLGEQYFGPGTRLTVT.

This clonotype was seen only a few times. The chain links TRBV24-1 to TRBJ2-5, with 7 bases fitting TRBD2. With V trimmed by 1 base and J by 2 bases, 6 bases remained unmatched. Germline V lookup: CDR1 KGHDR, CDR2 SFDVKD. This CDR3 is built from 16 residues. In DNA form, the CDR3 reads TGTGCCACCAGTGATTTTGGCGGGAGACGACAAGAGACCCAGTACTTC. It codes for CATSDFGGRRQETQYF.

A few counts support this clonotype. The rearrangement uses TRBV5-1 and TRBJ2-7; the match to TRBD1 covers 7 bases. Unmatched junction bases numbered 11, after V lost 2 bases and J lost 6 bases. The length of the CDR3 is 15 residues. Germline V CDR1 and CDR2: SGHRS, YFSETQ. This CDR3 reads CASSLSGQDQAEQYF. DNA for the CDR3: TGCGCCAGCAGCTTATCCGGACAGGACCAAGCCGAGCAGTACTTC.

This clonotype was seen ten or more times. The V and J genes are TRBV18 and TRBJ2-1; possible D gene TRBD2, 5 bases. The germline V gene has CDR1 KGHSH and CDR2 LQKENI. The V end lost 6 bases, the J end lost 4 bases, and 22 bases lay between the germline ends. The CDR3 spans 17 residues. CDR3 sequence reads: CASSSLEVGESYNEQFF. DNA for the CDR3: TGTGCCAGCTCCTCCTTGGAAGTGGGAGAATCGTACAATGAGCAGTTCTTC.

The genes are TRBV24-1 and TRBJ2-1, with D uncertain. The CDR3 is 12 amino acids. The V gene's germline CDR1 is KGHDR and CDR2 SFDVKD. Trimming stripped 5 bases from V and 5 bases from J, with 6 bases between. In DNA, the CDR3 is TGTGCCACCAGTGTTGGGGACAATGAGCAGTTCTTC. Translating gives CATSVGDNEQFF.

This chain uses TRBV15 with TRBJ1-2; tentatively, D is TRBD1 (5 bases). V lost 4 bases to trimming and J lost 13 bases, with 19 bases between them. The CDR3 length is 13 residues. Germline lookup yields CDR1 LNHNV and CDR2 YYDKDF (reference sequence). The CDR3 is CATSKRRVDGFTF. The CDR3 DNA follows: TGTGCCACCAGCAAGCGCAGGGTGGATGGATTCACCTTC. The whole variable domain, filled in from reference TRBV15 and TRBJ1-2, reads DAMVIQNPRYQVTQFGKPVTLSCSQTLNHNVMYWYQQKSSQAPKLLFHYYDKDFNNEADTPDNFQSRRPNTSFCFLDIRSPGLGDTAMYLCATSKRRVDGFTFGSGTRLTVV.

This chain uses TRBV5-1 with TRBJ2-1, with 11 bases aligning to TRBD2. The CDR3 sequence is 14 residues long. V lost 6 bases and J lost 7; bases outside the gene matches: 6. The germline V gene has CDR1 SGHRS and CDR2 YFSETQ. CDR3 sequence (DNA): TGCGCCAGCAAATTAGCGGGAGGGGTTAATGAGCAGTTCTTC. This sequence encodes CASKLAGGVNEQFF. The complete variable domain, with remaining parts taken from reference TRBV5-1 and TRBJ2-1, reads KAGVTQTPRYLIKTRGQQVTLSCSPISGHRSVSWYQQTPGQGLQFLFEYFSETQRNKGNFPGRFSGRQFSNSRSEMNVSTLELGDSALYLCASKLAGGVNEQFFGPGTRLTVL.

This clonotype was picked up a small number of times. The chain employs TRBV6-1 and TRBJ1-1; no clear D gene. The germline V and J ends were trimmed by 6 bases and 2 bases, with 10 bases remaining between them. Germline V gene sequence: CDR1 MNHNS, CDR2 SASEGT. The CDR3 sequence is 13 residues long. CDR3 nucleotide sequence: TGTGCCAGCAGCGCAGGCTCCAACACTGAAGCTTTCTTT. Translation: CASSAGSNTEAFF.

This clonotype was seen many times. The J gene is TRBJ2-7, the V gene TRBV5-1; D is possibly TRBD2 (5 bases). V dropped 4 bases and J dropped 2 bases, with 10 bases sitting between them. Germline lookup yields CDR1 SGHRS and CDR2 YFSETQ. The CDR3 contains 13 residues. The CDR3 here is CASSRDGTYEQYF. The CDR3 DNA sequence: TGCGCCAGCAGCCGGGATGGGACCTACGAGCAGTACTTC. Based on the CDR3 plus reference TRBV5-1 and TRBJ2-7, the full variable domain is KAGVTQTPRYLIKTRGQQVTLSCSPISGHRSVSWYQQTPGQGLQFLFEYFSETQRNKGNFPGRFSGRQFSNSRSEMNVSTLELGDSALYLCASSRDGTYEQYFGPGTRLTVT.

This clonotype was detected many times. This chain links TRBV28 with TRBJ2-5; D tentatively fits TRBD1 or TRBD2 (5 bases each). The CDR3 is 13 amino acids. V was trimmed by 6 bases and J by 4 bases, leaving 12 bases between them. Germline V gene data show CDR1 as MDHEN and CDR2 as SYDVKM. CDR3 coding DNA: TGTGCCAGCAGCCCCGGGGCAGGAGAGACCCAGTACTTC. The encoded protein is CASSPGAGETQYF.

Many counts were recorded for this clonotype. The rearrangement joins TRBV2 to TRBJ2-5; no clear D. The CDR3 covers 12 residues. CDR1 and CDR2 (germline): SNHLY, FYNNEI. Trimming pared 6 bases from V and 4 bases from J, leaving 9 bases between. The CDR3 here is CASRESGETQYF. CDR3 coding DNA: TGTGCCAGCAGGGAATCAGGAGAGACCCAGTACTTC.

This clonotype was detected only once. A much more abundant neighbour one base away suggests this may be a read error. The chain carries TRBV20-1 and TRBJ2-1, with a tentative D call TRBD2 (5 bases). The CDR3 has 15 amino acids. Germline V gives CDR1 DFQATT, CDR2 SNEGSKA (reference sequence). In nucleotides, the CDR3 is TGCAGTGCTGGAGATGCCCTAGCCCCATACAATGAGCAGTTCTTC. This gives the protein CSAGDALAPYNEQFF.

This clonotype was picked up many times. This sequence joins TRBV28 and TRBJ2-5; 7 nucleotides line up with TRBD2. Germline lookup yields CDR1 MDHEN and CDR2 SYDVKM. The CDR3 is 14 amino acids. V lost 2 bases to trimming and J lost 5 bases; unmatched junction nucleotides: 5. CDR3 amino acids: CASSLAGDSETQYF. The CDR3 DNA is TGTGCCAGCAGTTTAGCGGGAGATAGTGAGACCCAGTACTTC.

This clonotype was found a few times. The gene calls are TRBV5-1 and TRBJ2-7; 9 bases agree with TRBD1. The CDR3 runs to 16 residues. With V trimmed by 4 bases and J by 1 base, 9 bases remained unmatched. Germline CDR1 and CDR2: SGHRS and YFSETQ. CDR3 protein: CASSRETGGASYEQYF. DNA of the CDR3: TGCGCCAGCAGCAGGGAAACAGGGGGCGCTTCCTACGAGCAGTACTTC.

This clonotype was detected ten times or more. CDR3 coding DNA: TGTGCCAGCAGCTCCCCGACAGGGGGGGGGCAGTACTTC. Its protein is CASSSPTGGGQYF. The chain couples TRBV7-2 to TRBJ2-7; 9 positions match TRBD1. The CDR3 has 13 residues. With 4 bases clipped from V and 9 bases from J, the junction kept 7 bases outside the gene matches. From germline, CDR1 is SGHTA and CDR2 FQGNSA.